The 8 T cell receptor beta chains below were found in one sample sequenced in a study of T cell responses to AZD1222 COVID-19 vaccine (dated by TCRdb to the early 2020s). The sample's time point, from its label and the paper: about 28 days (+/-7) after the second vaccine dose. Libraries were constructed by the immunoSEQ multiplex PCR assay. TCRdb's version of the immuneACCESS table is confined to in-frame rearrangements and falls short of the full clone set. An unresolved V gene accounts for under half of the shortfall where checked; the remainder is of unknown origin. Recorded for this sample are roughly 100,000 clones; 89% of them occurred a single time. About 40% of the sample lies in the top ten. The source was peripheral blood, collected 28 days after the second AZD1222 dose. The receptor set was obtained from an adult who received the AZD1222 COVID-19 vaccine.

This chain connects TRBV28 to TRBJ2-5; the D gene is possibly TRBD2 (5 bases). CDR1 is MDHEN and CDR2 is SYDVKM in the germline V gene. V was shortened by 6 bases and J by 5 bases, with 16 bases between the two germline ends. The CDR3 has 14 amino acids. The CDR3 here is CASSQPGNWETQYF. Here the CDR3 DNA reads TGTGCCAGCAGCCAGCCGGGGAACTGGGAGACCCAGTACTTC.

This clone was observed a few times. The rearrangement joins TRBV11-2 to TRBJ2-7, with D tentatively TRBD2 (6 bases). Germline V gene data show CDR1 as SGHAT and CDR2 as FQNNGV. There are 17 residues in the CDR3. Trimming shortened V by 4 bases and J by 0 bases, and 19 bases separated the two germline ends. The CDR3 bases are TGTGCCAGCAGCTCACCTGCACCGCAGGGACTCTCCTACGAGCAGTACTTC. Protein product: CASSSPAPQGLSYEQYF.

The chain couples TRBV7-2 to TRBJ2-2; D unresolved. This CDR3 region has 12 residues. The germline V and J ends were trimmed by 4 bases and 6 bases, with 6 bases remaining between them. Germline-derived CDR1 and CDR2 are SGHTA and FQGNSA. CDR3 DNA sequence: TGTGCCAGCAGCTACCAAGCCGGGGAGCTGTTTTTT. This sequence encodes CASSYQAGELFF.

This chain uses TRBV27 with TRBJ2-7; D is unclear. V lost 2 bases to trimming and J lost 0 bases, with 11 bases between them. The germline V gene encodes CDR1 MNHEY and CDR2 SMNVEV (reference sequence). The CDR3 sequence is 15 residues long. CDR3 region: CASSLRGPISYEQYF. The CDR3 DNA reads TGTGCCAGCAGTTTACGAGGACCGATCTCCTACGAGCAGTACTTC.

This rearrangement joins TRBV27 to TRBJ1-1, with 7 positions matching TRBD1. Germline loops: CDR1 MNHEY, CDR2 SMNVEV (reference sequence). The CDR3 sequence is 17 residues long. J was trimmed by 1 base and V by 6 bases; bases with no gene match: 14. The CDR3 bases are TGTGCCAGCAGCGCGACAGGGACTCGATTCCAGAACACTGAAGCTTTCTTT. Translation: CASSATGTRFQNTEAFF.

The gene calls are TRBV10-3 and TRBJ2-3, with TRBD2 matching 12 bases. The V segment lost 2 bases and the J segment 5 bases; nucleotides outside the gene matches: 11. This CDR3 has 18 residues. Germline V lookup: CDR1 ENHRY, CDR2 SYGVKD. CDR3 coding DNA: TGTGCCATCAGTGAGGGTACGGCTAGCGGGAGGGCCGTAGATACGCAGTATTTT. Translating it yields CAISEGTASGRAVDTQYF.

This clone was recorded only once. J is TRBJ2-1 and V is TRBV29-1; 9 positions match TRBD1. Germline loops: CDR1 SQVTM, CDR2 ANQGSEA. The CDR3 length is 15 residues. V shed 6 bases and J 3 bases; nucleotides not matched to a gene: 9. The CDR3 DNA sequence: TGCAGCGTCGTTCCGGGACAGGGAAACTACAATGAGCAGTTCTTC. It translates to CSVVPGQGNYNEQFF.

V gene TRBV6-2 or TRBV6-3 combines with J gene TRBJ2-7, with D tentatively TRBD2 (6 bases). The CDR3 covers 14 residues. The V and J ends lost 6 bases and 0 bases respectively, with 12 bases between them. Germline V gene sequence: CDR1 MNHEY, CDR2 SVGEGT. This CDR3 reads CASSVAVSSYEQYF. DNA for the CDR3: TGTGCCAGCAGCGTAGCGGTAAGCTCCTACGAGCAGTACTTC.